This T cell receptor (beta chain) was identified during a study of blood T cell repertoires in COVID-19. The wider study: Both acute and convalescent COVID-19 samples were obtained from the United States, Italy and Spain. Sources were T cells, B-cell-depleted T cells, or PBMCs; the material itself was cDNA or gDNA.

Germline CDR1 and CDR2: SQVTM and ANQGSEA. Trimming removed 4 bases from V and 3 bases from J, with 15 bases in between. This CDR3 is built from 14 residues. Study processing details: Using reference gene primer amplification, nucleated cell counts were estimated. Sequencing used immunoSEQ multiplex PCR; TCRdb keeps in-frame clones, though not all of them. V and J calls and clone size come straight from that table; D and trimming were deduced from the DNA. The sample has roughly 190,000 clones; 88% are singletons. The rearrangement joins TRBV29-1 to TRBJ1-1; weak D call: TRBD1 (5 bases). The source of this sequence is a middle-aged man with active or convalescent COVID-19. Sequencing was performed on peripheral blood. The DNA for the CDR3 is TGCAGCGTTGTTAGGCGGGGGTCGGACACTGAAGCTTTCTTT. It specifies CSVVRRGSDTEAFF.